This T cell receptor beta chain was sequenced in a study of CD8 T cells in ankylosing spondylitis. Broader study findings: The study looked at matched synovial fluid samples from ankylosing spondylitis patients. Disease-linked clones were reported to be significantly enriched there.

Comments on this clonotype: Its matching antigen is unknown.

The V gene's germline CDR1 is SGHVS and CDR2 FNYEAQ. The CDR3 runs 17 residues. Unmatched junction bases numbered 6, after V lost 1 base and J lost 1 base. 5'-RACE, quantitative and with molecular barcodes, yielded the TCR beta libraries. TCRdb reprocessed the 5' RACE reads with MiXCR, giving one entry per CDR3 protein. The profile covers around 300,000 distinct CDR3 sequences, with less than 25% appearing a single time and roughly 3.4% taken by the ten largest. The chain recombines TRBV7-6 with TRBJ2-3; the match to TRBD2 covers 9 bases. Input material: blood, either unsorted or a sorted T cell fraction (not recorded which). This sequence originates from a female donor with ankylosing spondylitis or in good health (not recorded which). The CDR3 loop reads CASSLDFLAGGTDTQYF. DNA of the CDR3: TGTGCCAGCAGCTTAGACTTCTTAGCGGGAGGCACAGATACGCAGTATTTT.